The 10 T cell receptor beta chains in this list originate from one sample, sequenced in a study of memory CD4+ T cells and cytomegalovirus serostatus (dated by TCRdb to the late 2010s). The library was built by means of the immunoSEQ multiplex PCR assay. TCRdb provides this immuneACCESS table in a form limited to in-frame rearrangements. Some clones are lacking; in checked studies, under half of them reflect an unresolved V gene, and why the rest are absent is not known. The sample table lists about 92,000 clones, 75% to 85% of them with a count of one. Jointly, the top ten make up 3.6% of the sample. Single viable CD3+CD4+CD8-CD45RO+ cells were sorted as memory CD4+ T cells on a FACSAria II. The sequenced sample consisted of memory CD4+ T cells from blood. The receptors here all came from an adult in good health and CMV-seropositive.

The genes are TRBV7-3 and TRBJ1-2; TRBD1 agrees at 7 bases. Trimming removed 6 bases from V and 4 bases from J; junction bases left unmatched: 5. The V gene's germline CDR1 is SGHTA and CDR2 FQGTGA. CDR3 length: 13 residues. This CDR3 is CASSKQGSYGYTF. The CDR3 nucleotides read TGTGCCAGCAGTAAACAGGGGAGCTATGGCTACACCTTC. Full variable domain (rest looked up from reference TRBV7-3 and TRBJ1-2): GAGVSQTPSNKVTEKGKYVELRCDPISGHTALYWYRQSLGQGPEFLIYFQGTGAADDSGLPNDRFFAVRPEGSVSTLKIQRTERGDSAVYLCASSKQGSYGYTFGSGTRLTVV.

This chain connects TRBV5-4 to TRBJ2-3; 7 positions agree with TRBD2. This CDR3 is 16 amino acids long. From germline, CDR1 is SGHNT and CDR2 YYREEE (reference sequence). J was trimmed by 0 bases and V by 5 bases; bases with no gene match: 9. CDR3 loop: CASRKGGAGSTDTQYF. CDR3 coding DNA: TGTGCCAGCAGGAAGGGCGGAGCGGGAAGCACAGATACGCAGTATTTT.

This sequence joins TRBV6-6 and TRBJ1-1; D call uncertain. Germline assignment: CDR1 MNHNY and CDR2 SVGAGI (reference sequence). The CDR3 is made up of 12 amino acids. Trimming took 2 bases from V and 4 from J, leaving 5 bases between them. The CDR3 DNA reads as TGTGCCAGCAGTTACGCAGGCACTGAAGCTTTCTTT. Its translation is CASSYAGTEAFF.

The chain links TRBV30 to TRBJ2-6; 7 nucleotides match TRBD2. The CDR3 runs 17 residues. Losses at the gene ends were 0 bases for V and 2 bases for J; bases not matched to a gene: 7. CDR1 is GTSNPN and CDR2 is SVGIG in the germline V gene (reference sequence). The CDR3 sequence is CAWSVRLAVAGANVLTF. The CDR3 bases are TGTGCCTGGAGTGTACGGCTAGCGGTAGCTGGGGCCAACGTCCTGACTTTC.

The V and J genes are TRBV7-9 and TRBJ2-7, with 12 bases matching TRBD2. The length of the CDR3 is 17 residues. Germline loops: CDR1 SEHNR, CDR2 FQNEAQ (reference sequence). With V trimmed by 4 bases and J by 0 bases, 7 bases remained unmatched. CDR3 bases: TGTGCCAGCAGCTCGAAGACTAGCGGGAGTTTCTCCTACGAGCAGTACTTC. Amino acids: CASSSKTSGSFSYEQYF.

The rearrangement uses TRBV7-9 and TRBJ2-3, with 7 nucleotides matching TRBD2. Germline V gene lookup returns CDR1 SEHNR and CDR2 FQNEAQ (reference sequence). The CDR3 is made up of 15 amino acids. Trimming took 6 bases from V and 0 from J; bases not matched to a gene: 6. The CDR3 nucleotides are TGTGCCAGCAGTGTCGGAGCGGGAAGCACAGATACGCAGTATTTT. Protein product: CASSVGAGSTDTQYF.

This clone was detected a few times. The rearrangement links TRBV28 to TRBJ2-7, with D maybe TRBD1 (5 bases). The CDR3 extends over 15 amino acids. Germline-derived CDR1 and CDR2 are MDHEN and SYDVKM. Trimming shortened V by 7 bases and J by 3 bases, and 19 bases separated the two germline ends. The CDR3 protein is CASTNLRARYYEQYF. The CDR3 coding sequence is TGTGCCAGCACCAATCTCAGGGCCCGATACTACGAGCAGTACTTC.

The J gene is TRBJ2-2, the V gene TRBV4-1; 10 bases match TRBD2. With 4 bases clipped from V and 2 bases from J, the junction kept 7 bases outside the gene matches. This CDR3 region has 17 residues. Germline CDR1 and CDR2: MGHRA and YSYEKL. The CDR3 DNA is TGCGCCAGCAGCCCTCGCACTAGCGGGGTAAACACCGGGGAGCTGTTTTTT. Protein product: CASSPRTSGVNTGELFF.

The chain recombines TRBV5-4 with TRBJ2-1, with TRBD2 matching 8 bases. Germline CDR1 SGHNT, CDR2 YYREEE (reference sequence). The CDR3 runs to 14 residues. V lost 6 bases to trimming and J lost 7 bases; unmatched junction nucleotides: 9. The DNA for the CDR3 is TGTGCCAGCAACAGAGCGGGAGTAGTTAATGAGCAGTTCTTC. It codes for CASNRAGVVNEQFF.

J is TRBJ2-7 and V is TRBV7-8, with TRBD2 as a possible D gene (6 bases). Germline assignment: CDR1 SGHVS and CDR2 FQNEAQ. V lost 5 bases and J lost 5, with 16 bases in between. This CDR3 region has 14 residues. For the CDR3, the DNA is TGTGCCAGCAGCCGTTCGTGGAGGGACCACGAGCAGTACTTC. Its protein is CASSRSWRDHEQYF.